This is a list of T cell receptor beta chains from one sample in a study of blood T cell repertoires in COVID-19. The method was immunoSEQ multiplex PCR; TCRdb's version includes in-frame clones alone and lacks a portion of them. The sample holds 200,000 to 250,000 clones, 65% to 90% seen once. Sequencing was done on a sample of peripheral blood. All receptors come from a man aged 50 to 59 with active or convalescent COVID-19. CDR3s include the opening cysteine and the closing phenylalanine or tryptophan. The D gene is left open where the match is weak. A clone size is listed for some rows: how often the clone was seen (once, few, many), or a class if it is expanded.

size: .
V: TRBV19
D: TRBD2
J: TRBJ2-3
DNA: TGTGCCACCCGGGCTAGCGGGGGAAAAAATACGCAGTATTTT
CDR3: CATRASGGKNTQYF

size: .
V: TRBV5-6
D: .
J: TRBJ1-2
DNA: TGTGCCAGCAGTTCGGGTACAGGGAACTATGGCTACACCTTC
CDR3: CASSSGTGNYGYTF

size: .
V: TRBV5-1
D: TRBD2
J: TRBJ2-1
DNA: TGCGCCAGCAGGAAGAGCGGGGGGGATTACAATGAGCAGTTCTTC
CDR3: CASRKSGGDYNEQFF

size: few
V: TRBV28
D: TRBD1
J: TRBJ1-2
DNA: TGTGCCAGCAGTTCACTTCGACAGGGTGCAATCACTCTCTATGGCTACACCTTC
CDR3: CASSSLRQGAITLYGYTF

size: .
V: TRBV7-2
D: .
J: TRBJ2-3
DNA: TGTGCCAGCAGCGTAGATGGAGGGGATACGCAGTATTTT
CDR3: CASSVDGGDTQYF

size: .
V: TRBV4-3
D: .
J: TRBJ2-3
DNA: TGCGCCAGCAGCCAAGAAACGGCGGGCAGCACAGATACGCAGTATTTT
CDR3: CASSQETAGSTDTQYF

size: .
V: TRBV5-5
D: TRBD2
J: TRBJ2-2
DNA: TGTGCCAGCAGCCGTTGGACTAGCGGGGGGTACACCGGGGAGCTGTTTTTT
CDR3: CASSRWTSGGYTGELFF

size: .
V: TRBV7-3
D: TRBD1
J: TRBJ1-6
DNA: TGTGCCAGCAGCTTAACGGGACAGAATTCACCCCTCCACTTT
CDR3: CASSLTGQNSPLHF

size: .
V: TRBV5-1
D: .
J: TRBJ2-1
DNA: TGCGCCAGCAGCTTGGGACAAGGAACGGCTAAAGAGCAGTTCTTC
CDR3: CASSLGQGTAKEQFF

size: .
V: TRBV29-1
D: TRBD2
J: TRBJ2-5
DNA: TGCAGCGTCGGGTCAGCGGGGTACCAAGAGACCCAGTACTTC
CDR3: CSVGSAGYQETQYF

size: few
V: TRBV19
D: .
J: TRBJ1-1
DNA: TGTGCCAGTAGTCCCCACACGGACAGCAACGGTGAAGCTTTCTTT
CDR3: CASSPHTDSNGEAFF

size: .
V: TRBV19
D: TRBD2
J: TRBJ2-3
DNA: TGTGCCAGTAGTAGGGGGGGTTCAGATACGCAGTATTTT
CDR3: CASSRGGSDTQYF

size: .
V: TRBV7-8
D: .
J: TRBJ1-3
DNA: TGTGCCAGCAGCTCTCAGGGTATCGGAAACACCATATATTTT
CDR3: CASSSQGIGNTIYF

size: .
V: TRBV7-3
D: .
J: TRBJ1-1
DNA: TGTGCCAGCAGGCGGGCCCCGACACCGAACACTGAAGCTTTCTTT
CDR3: CASRRAPTPNTEAFF

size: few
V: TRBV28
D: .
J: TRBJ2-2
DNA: TGTGCCAGCAGATTGCGCGGGGAGCTGTTTTTT
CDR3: CASRLRGELFF

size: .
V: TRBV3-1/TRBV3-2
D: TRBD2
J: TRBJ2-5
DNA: TGTGCCAGCAGCCACCGGGCGGGGGGGCAGGAGACCCAGTACTTC
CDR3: CASSHRAGGQETQYF

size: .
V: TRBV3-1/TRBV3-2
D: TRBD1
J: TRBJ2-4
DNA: TGTGCCAGCAGCCAAGTGTTTGCTCGCGGTGACCGGGACAGGGGGGAGAGGGCCAAAAACATTCAGTACTTC
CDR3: CASSQVFARGDRDRGERAKNIQYF

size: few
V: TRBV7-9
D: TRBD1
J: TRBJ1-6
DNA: TGTGCCAGCAGCACTGACAGGGGGAGCTCCTATAATTCACCCCTCCACTTT
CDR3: CASSTDRGSSYNSPLHF

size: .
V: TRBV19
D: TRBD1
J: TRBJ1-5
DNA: TGTGCCAGTAGTCCGACAGGGGGCTCCAATCAGCCCCAGCATTTT
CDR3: CASSPTGGSNQPQHF

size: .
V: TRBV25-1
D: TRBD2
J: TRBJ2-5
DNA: TGTGCCAGCAGTGACCGCACTAGCGCCCAAGAGACCCAGTACTTC
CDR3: CASSDRTSAQETQYF

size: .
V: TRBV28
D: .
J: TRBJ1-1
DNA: TGTGCCAGCAGCATGTGGAACACTGAAGCTTTCTTT
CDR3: CASSMWNTEAFF

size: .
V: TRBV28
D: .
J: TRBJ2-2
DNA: TGTGCCAGCAGTTTACCCGGGACCGGGGAGCTGTTTTTT
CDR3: CASSLPGTGELFF

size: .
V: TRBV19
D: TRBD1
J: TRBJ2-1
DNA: TGTGCCAGTAGAACACAGGGGGCGGACTACAATGAGCAGTTCTTC
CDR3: CASRTQGADYNEQFF

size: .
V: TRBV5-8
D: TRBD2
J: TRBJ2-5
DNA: TGTGCCAGCTCTCGGACTAGCGGGAGTTGGGTACAAGAGACCCAGTACTTC
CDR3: CASSRTSGSWVQETQYF

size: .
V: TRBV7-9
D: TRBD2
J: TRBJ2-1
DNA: TGTGCCAGCAGCGGGGGGGCTAGCGGGAGGGCAGACTACTACAATGAGCAGTTCTTC
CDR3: CASSGGASGRADYYNEQFF

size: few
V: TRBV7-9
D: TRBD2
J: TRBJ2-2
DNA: TGTGCCAGCAGCCCGCGGGGGGGGGCTCCGAACACCGGGGAGCTGTTTTTT
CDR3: CASSPRGGAPNTGELFF

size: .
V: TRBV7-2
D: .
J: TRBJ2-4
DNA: TGTGCCAGCAGCCCCAGAATTGGGGCAGACTACTTC
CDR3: CASSPRIGADYF

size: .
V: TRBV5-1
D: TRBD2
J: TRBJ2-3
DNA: TGCGCCAGCAGCTTGCCCGGGACTAGCGACACAGATACGCAGTATTTT
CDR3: CASSLPGTSDTDTQYF

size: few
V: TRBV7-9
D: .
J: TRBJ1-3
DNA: TGTGCCAGCAGCCAACGACATGCCTCTGGAAACACCATATATTTT
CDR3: CASSQRHASGNTIYF

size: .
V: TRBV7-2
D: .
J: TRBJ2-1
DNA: TGTGCCAGCAGCTTAGCCTCGAATGAGCAGTTCTTC
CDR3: CASSLASNEQFF

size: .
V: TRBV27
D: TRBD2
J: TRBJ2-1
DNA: TGTGCCAGCAGTTTATCTTCCAAGGGACTACCTTACAATGAGCAGTTCTTC
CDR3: CASSLSSKGLPYNEQFF

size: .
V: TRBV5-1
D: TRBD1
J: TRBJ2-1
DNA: TGCGCCAGCAGCTTGTTTGGGACAGGGGGCTACAATGAGCAGTTCTTC
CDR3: CASSLFGTGGYNEQFF

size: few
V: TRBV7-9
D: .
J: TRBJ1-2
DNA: TGTGCCAGCAGCGGGGAGAACTATGGCTACACCTTC
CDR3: CASSGENYGYTF

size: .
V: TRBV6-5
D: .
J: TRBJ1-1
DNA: TGTGCCAGCTTTAGGGGGGGGACGAACACTGAAGCTTTCTTT
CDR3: CASFRGGTNTEAFF

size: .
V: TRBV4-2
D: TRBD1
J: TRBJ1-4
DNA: TGTGCCAGCAGCCAAGAGGCTCAGGGGGTTAATGAAAAACTGTTTTTT
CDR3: CASSQEAQGVNEKLFF

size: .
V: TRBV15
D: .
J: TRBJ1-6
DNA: TGTGCCACCAGCAGAGCGGGATCTTATAATTCACCCCTCCACTTT
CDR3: CATSRAGSYNSPLHF

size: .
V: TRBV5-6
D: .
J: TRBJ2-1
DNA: TGTGCCAGCAGCTTGAGCCCCTACAATGAGCAGTTCTTC
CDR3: CASSLSPYNEQFF

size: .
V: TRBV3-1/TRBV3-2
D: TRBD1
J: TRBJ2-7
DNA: TGTGCCAGCGGACAGGGTTTTCCCTACGAGCAGTACTTC
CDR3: CASGQGFPYEQYF

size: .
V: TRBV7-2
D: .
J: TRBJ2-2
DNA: TGTGCCAGCAGCTTAGCATCAGTCGGGTTCACCGGGGAGCTGTTTTTT
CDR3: CASSLASVGFTGELFF

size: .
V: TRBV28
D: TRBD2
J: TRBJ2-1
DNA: TGTGCCAGCAGTTTAGGGGGGGTCTACAATGAGCAGTTCTTC
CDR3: CASSLGGVYNEQFF

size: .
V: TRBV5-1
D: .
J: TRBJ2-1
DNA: TGCGCCAGCAGCTGGGACACCAGCTCCTACAATGAGCAGTTCTTC
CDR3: CASSWDTSSYNEQFF

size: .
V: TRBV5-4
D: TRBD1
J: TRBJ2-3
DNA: TGTGCCAGCAGCTTGGGGTCCAGGGGGAGCACAGATACGCAGTATTTT
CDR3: CASSLGSRGSTDTQYF

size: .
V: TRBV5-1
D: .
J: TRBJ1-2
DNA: TGCGCCAGCAGCTTAGGGGGTTCCTATGGCTACACCTTC
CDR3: CASSLGGSYGYTF

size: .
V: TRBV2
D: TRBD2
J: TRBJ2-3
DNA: TGTGCCAGCATAGGACTAGGGTACGGAGATACGCAGTATTTT
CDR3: CASIGLGYGDTQYF

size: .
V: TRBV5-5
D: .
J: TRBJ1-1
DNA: TGTGCCAGCAGCCCATTAAAGAGCTCCACTAACACTGAAGCTTTCTTT
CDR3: CASSPLKSSTNTEAFF

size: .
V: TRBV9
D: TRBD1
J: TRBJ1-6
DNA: TGTGCCAGCAGCCCCGAAGGAGGGGGGACAGGAGGAAATTCACCCCTCCACTTT
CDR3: CASSPEGGGTGGNSPLHF

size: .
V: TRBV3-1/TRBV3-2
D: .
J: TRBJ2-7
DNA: TGTGCCAGCAGCCAAGGACGCGGTACTTACGAGCAGTACTTC
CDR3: CASSQGRGTYEQYF

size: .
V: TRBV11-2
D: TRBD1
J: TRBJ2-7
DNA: TGTGCCAGCAGCTTAGTTAGACAGGGCAACGAGCAGTACTTC
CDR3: CASSLVRQGNEQYF